This T cell receptor beta chain was documented in a study of blood T cell repertoires in COVID-19. Background on the study: COVID-19 samples collected from the United States, Italy and Spain covered acute and convalescent phases. T cells, B-cell-depleted T cells, or PBMCs supplied cDNA or gDNA.

In the original workflow: Amplifying reference gene primers gave estimates of nucleated cell counts. Produced via immunoSEQ multiplex PCR; TCRdb's table is partial and in-frame only. V, J and clone size were drawn from that table, and D and trimming were deduced from the DNA. The repertoire includes about 250,000 clones, around four fifths of them detected once, and 5% to 6% sits in the top ten. J was trimmed by 4 bases and V by 0 bases; bases with no gene match: 10. The length of the CDR3 is 17 residues. The germline gives CDR1 SGDLS, CDR2 YYNGEE. The source is a man of 80 years or more with acute or convalescent COVID-19. Sequencing used peripheral blood. The chain carries TRBV9 and TRBJ2-3; TRBD2 aligns across 8 bases. The CDR3 spells CASSVGVGAGVSDTQYF. CDR3 DNA: TGTGCCAGCAGCGTAGGGGTGGGAGCGGGAGTTTCAGATACGCAGTATTTT.